Listed below are T cell receptor beta chains from one sample, sequenced in a study of blood T cell repertoires in COVID-19. Clones were read by immunoSEQ multiplex PCR, and TCRdb kept only the in-frame ones, dropping some. This sample yields 31,000 or so clones, of which approximately 85% are seen a single time; roughly 7% belongs to the top ten. Material: peripheral blood. These receptors were collected from a human donor in a cohort sampled during active COVID-19. The conserved cysteine and the conserved F or W are not part of the CDR3 here. A D gene is named only where the DNA matches it firmly.

TRBV5-1,NA,TRBJ2-1,ASSLNRVVQF
TRBV19,NA,TRBJ1-5,ASRLELRNQPQH
TRBV2,NA,TRBJ2-7,ASGGYPEQY
TRBV2,NA,TRBJ2-4,ASSGGSKNIQY
TRBV5-6,NA,TRBJ2-3,ASRTALTDTQY
TRBV2,TRBD1,TRBJ2-1,ASSDQFRQGAGLEPYNEQF
TRBV7-9,NA,TRBJ2-2,ATTDRGGNTGELF
TRBV10-3,NA,TRBJ2-2,ATSGTPPPAGELF
TRBV2,TRBD1,TRBJ1-3,ASSPGQASGNTIY
TRBV19,NA,TRBJ2-2,ASSTTSGGAGTGELF
TRBV19,TRBD1,TRBJ2-6,ASSIAFLSGTGVSGANVLT
TRBV19,TRBD2,TRBJ2-1,ASSPGLAVYNEQF
TRBV30,TRBD1,TRBJ1-2,AQRRDRVDYGYT
TRBV9,NA,TRBJ1-6,ASSVVQNSPLH
TRBV19,TRBD1,TRBJ2-5,ASSIVPPGQGREETQY
TRBV27,NA,TRBJ1-5,ASSPWTGQPQH
TRBV14,TRBD2,TRBJ2-7,ASRPGGGNSYEQY
TRBV18,TRBD1,TRBJ2-5,ASRDSKETQY
TRBV30,NA,TRBJ1-5,AWSSGQPQH
TRBV5-1,TRBD2,TRBJ2-7,ASSLGSGGPYEQY
TRBV7-3,TRBD1,TRBJ1-1,ASSADRGKAF
TRBV11-3,TRBD2,TRBJ2-7,ASSLGGEAGPSRPGGEQY
TRBV6-4,NA,TRBJ2-7,ASTYRDSHYEQY
TRBV5-1,TRBD2,TRBJ2-7,ASSFNSGRAGSEQY
TRBV7-8,NA,TRBJ2-7,ASSLGETWPHEQY
TRBV2,NA,TRBJ1-2,ASSENGGYT
TRBV6-5,TRBD1,TRBJ2-5,ASSFLTGLETQY
TRBV6-6,NA,TRBJ1-4,ASRMGHPEKLF
TRBV29-1,TRBD1,TRBJ1-2,SVELTGDGYT
TRBV18,TRBD1,TRBJ2-5,ASSGGTGVEETQY
TRBV7-9,TRBD2,TRBJ2-3,ASSLFLAGGTDTQY
TRBV6-5,NA,TRBJ1-6,ASSYSEGNSPLH
TRBV4-1,NA,TRBJ1-5,ASSQEPLPGFVDQPQH
TRBV30,TRBD1,TRBJ2-1,ASGTGSYNEQF
TRBV21-1,NA,TRBJ1-5,ASSKVSPSPNQPQH
TRBV19,NA,TRBJ1-2,ASSMGPAVYYGYT
TRBV7-6,NA,TRBJ2-1,ASSSNPGVGNEQF
TRBV7-7,TRBD2,TRBJ2-5,ASSSGLAGSQETQY
TRBV7-2,TRBD1,TRBJ1-5,ASSLTGKGNQPQH
TRBV6-5,NA,TRBJ2-5,ASGRGGETQY
TRBV9,TRBD2,TRBJ2-1,ASSVTSGRVYNEQF
TRBV6-6,TRBD1,TRBJ2-5,ASSPPGQGPETQY
TRBV11-2,TRBD1,TRBJ1-2,ASSLDRDSRYT
TRBV5-7,NA,TRBJ1-5,ASSHRVQPQH
TRBV16,NA,TRBJ1-5,ASSQSKGTEGHQPQH
TRBV27,NA,TRBJ2-6,ASKKTSGANVLT
TRBV11-3,NA,TRBJ2-3,ASSLGQALSHDTQY
TRBV5-6,TRBD1,TRBJ2-7,ASSGITGGFYEQY
TRBV7-3,TRBD2,TRBJ2-7,ASSSLTSGPSYEQY
TRBV6-5,NA,TRBJ1-5,ASTPTVTQPQH
TRBV28,NA,TRBJ2-2,ASSTPGQNTGELF
TRBV9,NA,TRBJ2-1,ASSAIMLGEQF
TRBV11-3,TRBD2,TRBJ2-2,ASSRGGRGAGELF
TRBV2,NA,TRBJ2-2,ASSLRGYTGELF